The rows below give T cell receptor beta chains drawn from one sample of a study of Ad26.COV2.S vaccination and SARS-CoV-2 variants. Generated by immunoSEQ multiplex PCR, the TCRdb table keeps only in-frame clones and is missing some. The repertoire holds about 280,000 clones, with approximately 89% as singletons. Source: peripheral blood, taken in a trial of Ad26.COV2.S vaccine versus placebo. These receptors all come from a person aged 18-65 years who received the Ad26.COV2.S COVID-19 vaccine or a placebo. The CDR3 runs from the conserved cysteine through the conserved F or W. A D gene is named only where the DNA matches it firmly. Clone size appears in some rows only: once, few, many, or a class for an expanded clone.

j_gene | d_gene | abundance | v_gene | CDR3nt | CDR3aa
TRBJ2-3 | - | once | TRBV27 | TGTGCCAGCAGTCCATGGTGGGGTGTCACAGATACGCAGTATTTT | CASSPWWGVTDTQYF
TRBJ1-1 | - | - | TRBV10-2 | TGCGCCAGCAGTGGTCTGGGGGCGGCTGAAGCTTTCTTT | CASSGLGAAEAFF
TRBJ1-2 | TRBD1 | - | TRBV19 | TGTGCCAGTAGTCCCCGACTCTGGACAGGATCTAACTATGGCTACACCTTC | CASSPRLWTGSNYGYTF
TRBJ1-4 | - | - | TRBV5-4 | TGTGCCAGCAGCCCTCAGGGAGGGGAGGGTGAAAAACTGTTTTTT | CASSPQGGEGEKLFF
TRBJ1-1 | - | - | TRBV5-6 | TGTGCCAGCAGCTTGCCGCGGATAGAGAACACTGAAGCTTTCTTT | CASSLPRIENTEAFF
TRBJ2-7 | - | - | TRBV11-1 | TGTGCCAGCAGCAACAAGGACTTCTCCTACGAGCAGTACTTC | CASSNKDFSYEQYF
TRBJ1-2 | TRBD1 | - | TRBV30 | TGTGCCGGACAGGGTCAGAGGGGGAACTATGGCTACACCTTC | CAGQGQRGNYGYTF
TRBJ2-1 | - | - | TRBV27 | TGTGCCAGCAGTCCCGGAATTAGGGGCGATGAGCAGTTCTTC | CASSPGIRGDEQFF
TRBJ1-1 | - | - | TRBV5-1 | TGCGCCAGCCGAGCTTCTATTGTTGCAGACGCTTTCTTT | CASRASIVADAFF
TRBJ2-1 | TRBD2 | - | TRBV9 | TGTGCCAGCAATAATGGGGCGGGAGGTCACAATGAGCAGTTCTTC | CASNNGAGGHNEQFF
TRBJ2-1 | - | - | TRBV6-5 | TGTGCCAGCAGCACGGGGGTGGCCTACAATGAGCAGTTCTTC | CASSTGVAYNEQFF
TRBJ1-5 | TRBD1 | few | TRBV27 | TGTGCCAGCAGTCGGACAGGGGCAAATCAGCCCCAGCATTTT | CASSRTGANQPQHF
TRBJ1-5 | TRBD1 | - | TRBV18 | TGTGCCAGCTCACCAGAGACAGGGGGTCACCAGCCCCAGCATTTT | CASSPETGGHQPQHF
TRBJ1-2 | - | - | TRBV30 | TGTGCCTGGATCAGAGGGGATGGCTACACCTTC | CAWIRGDGYTF
TRBJ2-3 | - | - | TRBV6-1 | TGTGCCAGCAGTGAAGGATGGGCAAGTACGCAGTATTTT | CASSEGWASTQYF
TRBJ2-5 | - | - | TRBV6-2/TRBV6-3 | TGTGCCAGCAGTTATTGGGAGACCCAGTACTTC | CASSYWETQYF
TRBJ2-7 | - | once | TRBV30 | TGTGCCTGGAGTCCTCCCAGCTCCTACGAGCAGTACTTC | CAWSPPSSYEQYF
TRBJ1-5 | - | - | TRBV30 | TGTGCCTGGAGCAAGGTCCAGGATCAGCCCCAGCATTTT | CAWSKVQDQPQHF
TRBJ2-5 | - | - | TRBV4-1 | TGCGCCAGCAGCCTTCTCCGAGAAGTGGAGACCCAGTACTTC | CASSLLREVETQYF
TRBJ2-5 | - | - | TRBV3-1/TRBV3-2 | TGTGCCAGCAGCCCCCGGGGCGGCCAAGAGACCCAGTACTTC | CASSPRGGQETQYF
TRBJ2-7 | - | - | TRBV6-6 | TGTGCCAGCAGACTACGGGCCGAATCCTACGAGCAGTACTTC | CASRLRAESYEQYF
TRBJ1-1 | TRBD1 | - | TRBV7-3 | TGTGCCAGCAGCTCGGACAGGGTGAACACTGAAGCTTTCTTT | CASSSDRVNTEAFF
TRBJ2-7 | - | - | TRBV5-1 | TGCGCCAGCAGCTTGGCATCACCGGGAACCTACGAGCAGTACTTC | CASSLASPGTYEQYF